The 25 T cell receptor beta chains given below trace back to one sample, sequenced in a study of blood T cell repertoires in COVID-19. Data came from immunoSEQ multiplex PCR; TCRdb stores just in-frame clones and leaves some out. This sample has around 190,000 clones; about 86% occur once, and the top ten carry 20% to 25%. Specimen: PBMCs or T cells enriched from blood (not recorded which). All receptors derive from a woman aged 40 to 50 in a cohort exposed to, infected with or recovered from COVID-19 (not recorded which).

CDR3 bases: TGTGCCAGCAGTCCCGGAGCTAGCGTCCTAAATAGGTACGAGCAGTACTTC. It specifies CASSPGASVLNRYEQYF. The genes are TRBV6-2 or TRBV6-3 and TRBJ2-7, with D possibly matching TRBD2 (6 bases). Germline V gives CDR1 MNHEY, CDR2 SVGEGT. With 5 bases removed from V and 4 bases from J, the gap between germline ends came to 24 bases. The CDR3 runs to 17 residues.

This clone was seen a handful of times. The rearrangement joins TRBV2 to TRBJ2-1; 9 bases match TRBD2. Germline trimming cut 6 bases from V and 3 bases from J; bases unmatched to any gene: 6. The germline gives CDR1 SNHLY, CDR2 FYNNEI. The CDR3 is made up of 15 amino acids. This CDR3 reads CASSPGTSLYNEQFF. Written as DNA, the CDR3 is TGTGCCAGCAGCCCCGGGACTAGCCTCTACAATGAGCAGTTCTTC.

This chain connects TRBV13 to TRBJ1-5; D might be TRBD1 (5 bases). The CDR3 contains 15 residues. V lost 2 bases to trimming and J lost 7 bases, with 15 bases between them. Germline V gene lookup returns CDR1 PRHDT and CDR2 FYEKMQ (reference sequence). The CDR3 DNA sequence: TGTGCCAGCAGCTTATCCGGGACTCCAGGGCAGCCCCAGCATTTT. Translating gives CASSLSGTPGQPQHF. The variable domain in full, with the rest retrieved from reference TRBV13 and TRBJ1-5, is AAGVIQSPRHLIKEKRETATLKCYPIPRHDTVYWYQQGPGQDPQFLISFYEKMQSDKGSIPDRFSAQQFSDYHSELNMSSLELGDSALYFCASSLSGTPGQPQHFGDGTRLSIL.

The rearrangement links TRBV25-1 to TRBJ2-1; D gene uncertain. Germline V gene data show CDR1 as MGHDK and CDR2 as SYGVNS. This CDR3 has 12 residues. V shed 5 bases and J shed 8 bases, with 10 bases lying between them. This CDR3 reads CASSLLRYEQFF. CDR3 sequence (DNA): TGTGCCAGCAGTCTACTACGATATGAGCAGTTCTTC.

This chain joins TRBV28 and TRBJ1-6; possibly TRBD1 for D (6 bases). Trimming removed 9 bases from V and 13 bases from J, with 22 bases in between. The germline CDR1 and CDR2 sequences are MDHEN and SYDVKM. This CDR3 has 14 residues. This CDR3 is CASLRGFPSSPLHF. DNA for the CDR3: TGTGCCAGTCTCAGGGGTTTCCCTTCTTCGCCCCTCCACTTT. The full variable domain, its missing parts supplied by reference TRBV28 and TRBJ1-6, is DVKVTQSSRYLVKRTGEKVFLECVQDMDHENMFWYRQDPGLGLRLIYFSYDVKMKEKGDIPEGYSVSREKKERFSLILESASTNQTSMYLCASLRGFPSSPLHFGNGTRLTVT.

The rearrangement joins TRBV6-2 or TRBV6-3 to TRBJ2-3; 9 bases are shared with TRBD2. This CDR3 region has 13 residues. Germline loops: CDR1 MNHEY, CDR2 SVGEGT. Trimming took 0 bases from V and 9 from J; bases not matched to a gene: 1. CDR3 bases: TGTGCCAGCAGTTACTCCAGCGGGGGGACGCAGTATTTT. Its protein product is CASSYSSGGTQYF.

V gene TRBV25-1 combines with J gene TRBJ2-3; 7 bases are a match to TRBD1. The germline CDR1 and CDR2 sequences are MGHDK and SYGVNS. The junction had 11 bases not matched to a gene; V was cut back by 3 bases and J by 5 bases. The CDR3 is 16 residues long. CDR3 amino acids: CASSDRQGTTLDTQYF. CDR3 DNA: TGTGCCAGCAGTGACCGACAGGGAACAACCCTAGATACGCAGTATTTT.

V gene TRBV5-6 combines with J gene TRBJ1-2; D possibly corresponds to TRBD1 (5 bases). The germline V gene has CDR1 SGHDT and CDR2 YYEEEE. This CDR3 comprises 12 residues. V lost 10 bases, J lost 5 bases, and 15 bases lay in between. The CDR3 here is CASSPDTYGYTF. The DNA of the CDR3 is TGTGCCTCCTCTCCGGACACTTATGGCTACACCTTC. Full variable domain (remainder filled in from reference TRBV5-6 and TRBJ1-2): DAGVTQSPTHLIKTRGQQVTLRCSPKSGHDTVSWYQQALGQGPQFIFQYYEEEERQRGNFPDRFSGHQFPNYSSELNVNALLLGDSALYLCASSPDTYGYTFGSGTRLTVV.

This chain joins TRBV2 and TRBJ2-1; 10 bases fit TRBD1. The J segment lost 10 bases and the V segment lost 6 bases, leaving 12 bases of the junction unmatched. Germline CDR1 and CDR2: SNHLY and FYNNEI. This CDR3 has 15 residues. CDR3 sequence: CASRLAGQGSTEQFF. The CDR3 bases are TGTGCCAGCAGATTAGCGGGACAGGGGTCTACAGAGCAGTTCTTC.

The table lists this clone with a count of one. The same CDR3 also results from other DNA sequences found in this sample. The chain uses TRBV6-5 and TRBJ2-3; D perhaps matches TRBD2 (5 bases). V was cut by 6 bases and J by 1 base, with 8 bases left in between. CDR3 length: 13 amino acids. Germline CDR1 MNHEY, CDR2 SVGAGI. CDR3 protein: CASSLGGTDTQYF. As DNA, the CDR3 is TGTGCCAGCAGCCTCGGGGGCACAGATACGCAGTATTTT.

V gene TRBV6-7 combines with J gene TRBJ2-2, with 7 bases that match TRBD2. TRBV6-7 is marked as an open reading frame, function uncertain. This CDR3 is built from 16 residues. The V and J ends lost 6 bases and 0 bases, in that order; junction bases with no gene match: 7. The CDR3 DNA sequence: TGTGCCAGCAGGCGGGGGTCTAACGCGAACACCGGGGAGCTGTTTTTT. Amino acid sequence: CASRRGSNANTGELFF.

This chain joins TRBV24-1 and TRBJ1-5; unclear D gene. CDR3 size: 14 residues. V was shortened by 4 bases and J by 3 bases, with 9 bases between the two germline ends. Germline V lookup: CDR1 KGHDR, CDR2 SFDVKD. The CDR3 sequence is CATSESGFNQPQHF. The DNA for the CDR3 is TGTGCCACCAGTGAATCAGGATTCAATCAGCCCCAGCATTTT.

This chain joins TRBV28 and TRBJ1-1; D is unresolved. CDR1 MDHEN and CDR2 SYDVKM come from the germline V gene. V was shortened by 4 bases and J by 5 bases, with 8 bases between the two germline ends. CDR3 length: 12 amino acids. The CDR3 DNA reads TGTGCCAGCAGTTGGGCCGGTACTGAAGCTTTCTTT. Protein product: CASSWAGTEAFF. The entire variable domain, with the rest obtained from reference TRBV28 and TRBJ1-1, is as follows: DVKVTQSSRYLVKRTGEKVFLECVQDMDHENMFWYRQDPGLGLRLIYFSYDVKMKEKGDIPEGYSVSREKKERFSLILESASTNQTSMYLCASSWAGTEAFFGQGTRLTVV.

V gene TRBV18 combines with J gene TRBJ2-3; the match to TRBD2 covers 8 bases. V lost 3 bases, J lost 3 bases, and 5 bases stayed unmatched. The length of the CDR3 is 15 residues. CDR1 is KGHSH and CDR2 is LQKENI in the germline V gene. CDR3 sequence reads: CASSPRTSPTDTQYF. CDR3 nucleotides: TGTGCCAGCTCACCGCGGACTAGCCCAACAGATACGCAGTATTTT.

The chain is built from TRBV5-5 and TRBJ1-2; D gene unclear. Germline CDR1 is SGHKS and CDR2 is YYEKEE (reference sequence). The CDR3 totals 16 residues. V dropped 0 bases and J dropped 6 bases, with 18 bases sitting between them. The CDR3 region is CASSLEGRLVSHGYTF. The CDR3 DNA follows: TGTGCCAGCAGCTTGGAGGGCAGACTAGTGAGCCATGGCTACACCTTC.

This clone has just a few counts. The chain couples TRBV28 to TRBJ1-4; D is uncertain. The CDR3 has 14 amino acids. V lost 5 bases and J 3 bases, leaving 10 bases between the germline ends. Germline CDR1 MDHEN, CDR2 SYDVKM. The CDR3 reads CASSNSPPNEKLFF. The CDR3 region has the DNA TGTGCCAGCAGTAACAGTCCCCCTAATGAAAAACTGTTTTTT.

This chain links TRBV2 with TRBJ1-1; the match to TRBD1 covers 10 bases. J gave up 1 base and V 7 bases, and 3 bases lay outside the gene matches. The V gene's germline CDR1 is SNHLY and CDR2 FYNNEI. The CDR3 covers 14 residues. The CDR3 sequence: CASNRQGANTEAFF. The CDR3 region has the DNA TGTGCCAGCAATCGACAGGGGGCGAACACTGAAGCTTTCTTT. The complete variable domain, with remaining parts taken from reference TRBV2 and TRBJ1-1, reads EPEVTQTPSHQVTQMGQEVILRCVPISNHLYFYWYRQILGQKVEFLVSFYNNEISEKSEIFDDQFSVERPDGSNFTLKIRSTKLEDSAMYFCASNRQGANTEAFFGQGTRLTVV.

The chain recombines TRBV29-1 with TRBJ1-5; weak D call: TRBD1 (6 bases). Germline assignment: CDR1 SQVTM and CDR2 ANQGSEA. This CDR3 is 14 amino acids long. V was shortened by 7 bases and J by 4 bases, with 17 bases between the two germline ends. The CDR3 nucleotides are TGCAGCGGGAGATGGACAGTCAGGAATCAGCCCCAGCATTTT. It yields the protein CSGRWTVRNQPQHF.

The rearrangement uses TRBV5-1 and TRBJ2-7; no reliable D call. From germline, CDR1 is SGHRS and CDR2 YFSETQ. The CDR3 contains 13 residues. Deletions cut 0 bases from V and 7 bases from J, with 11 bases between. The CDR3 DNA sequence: TGCGCCAGCAGCTTGGACGGGTTCGGGGAGCAGTACTTC. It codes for CASSLDGFGEQYF.

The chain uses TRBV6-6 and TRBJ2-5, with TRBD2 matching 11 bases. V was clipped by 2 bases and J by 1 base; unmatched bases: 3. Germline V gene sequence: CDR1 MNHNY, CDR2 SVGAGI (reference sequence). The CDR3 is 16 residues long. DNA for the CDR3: TGTGCCAGCAGTTACGCTAGCGGGGGGTCCCAAGAGACCCAGTACTTC. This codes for CASSYASGGSQETQYF.

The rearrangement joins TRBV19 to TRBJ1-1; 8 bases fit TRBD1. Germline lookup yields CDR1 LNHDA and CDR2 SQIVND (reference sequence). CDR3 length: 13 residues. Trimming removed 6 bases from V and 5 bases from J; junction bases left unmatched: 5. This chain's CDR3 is CASSRQGITEAFF. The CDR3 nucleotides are TGTGCCAGTAGCAGACAGGGGATTACTGAAGCTTTCTTT. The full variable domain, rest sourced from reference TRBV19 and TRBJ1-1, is DGGITQSPKYLFRKEGQNVTLSCEQNLNHDAMYWYRQDPGQGLRLIYYSQIVNDFQKGDIAEGYSVSREKKESFPLTVTSAQKNPTAFYLCASSRQGITEAFFGQGTRLTVV.

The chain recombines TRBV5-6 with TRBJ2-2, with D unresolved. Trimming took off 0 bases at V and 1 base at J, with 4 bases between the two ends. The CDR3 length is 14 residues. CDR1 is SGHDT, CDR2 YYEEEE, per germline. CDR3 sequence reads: CASSLGRNTGELFF. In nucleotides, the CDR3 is TGTGCCAGCAGCTTGGGGAGGAACACCGGGGAGCTGTTTTTT.

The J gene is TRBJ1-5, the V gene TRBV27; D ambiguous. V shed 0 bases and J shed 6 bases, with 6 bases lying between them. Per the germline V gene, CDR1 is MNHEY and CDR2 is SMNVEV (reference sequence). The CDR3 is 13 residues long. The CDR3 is CASSLSEAQPQHF. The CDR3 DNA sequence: TGTGCCAGCAGTTTATCGGAGGCTCAGCCCCAGCATTTT.

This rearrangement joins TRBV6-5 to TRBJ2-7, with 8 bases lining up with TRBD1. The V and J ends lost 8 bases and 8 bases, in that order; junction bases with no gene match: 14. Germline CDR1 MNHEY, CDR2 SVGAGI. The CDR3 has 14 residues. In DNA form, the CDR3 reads TGTGCCAGCGAGCCAGGGGGCGCGAATGATAAGCAGTACTTC. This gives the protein CASEPGGANDKQYF.

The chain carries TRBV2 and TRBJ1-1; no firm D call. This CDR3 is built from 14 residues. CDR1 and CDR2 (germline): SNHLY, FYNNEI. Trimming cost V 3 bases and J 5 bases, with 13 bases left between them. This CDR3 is CASSDSPTGTEAFF. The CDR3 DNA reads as TGTGCCAGCAGTGATTCACCTACGGGGACTGAAGCTTTCTTT. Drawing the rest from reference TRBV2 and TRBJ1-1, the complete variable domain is EPEVTQTPSHQVTQMGQEVILRCVPISNHLYFYWYRQILGQKVEFLVSFYNNEISEKSEIFDDQFSVERPDGSNFTLKIRSTKLEDSAMYFCASSDSPTGTEAFFGQGTRLTVV.